The 24 T cell receptor beta chains presented below share a single source sample, sequenced in a study of blood T cell repertoires in COVID-19. Clones were sequenced by immunoSEQ multiplex PCR, and TCRdb holds only the in-frame ones, with some missing. The table includes 200,000 to 250,000 clones, about 84% detected once. The material sequenced was peripheral blood. The origin of the receptors is a woman of 80 years or more with COVID-19, enrolled during active disease.

The chain employs TRBV6-1 and TRBJ1-6; TRBD1 might be the D (5 bases). Germline V lookup: CDR1 MNHNS, CDR2 SASEGT. V was trimmed by 2 bases and J by 9 bases, leaving 11 bases between them. The CDR3 extends over 14 amino acids. As DNA, the CDR3 is TGTGCCAGCAGTGAAAGTTGGGGGGGTTCACCCCTCCACTTT. This gives the protein CASSESWGGSPLHF.

The V gene is TRBV7-9, the J gene TRBJ1-2, with unresolved D. V gave up 5 bases and J gave up 4 bases, with 11 bases separating them. The germline V gene encodes CDR1 SEHNR and CDR2 FQNEAQ (reference sequence). This CDR3 spans 13 amino acids. This chain's CDR3 is CASSPLGGYGYTF. As DNA, the CDR3 is TGTGCCAGCAGCCCCCTGGGAGGCTATGGCTACACCTTC.

V is TRBV5-1 and J is TRBJ1-2; 7 bases map to TRBD1. Per the germline V gene, CDR1 is SGHRS and CDR2 is YFSETQ. The CDR3 is 13 residues long. V lost 2 bases, J lost 7 bases, and 5 bases stayed unmatched. The CDR3 loop is CASSLGTESGYTF. CDR3 in DNA: TGCGCCAGCAGCTTAGGGACAGAAAGTGGCTACACCTTC.

This clone was picked up many times. The chain links TRBV2 to TRBJ2-1; 9 bases align to TRBD1. CDR1 is SNHLY, CDR2 FYNNEI, per germline. CDR3 length: 13 amino acids. The V segment lost 5 bases and the J segment 9 bases; nucleotides outside the gene matches: 5. For the CDR3, the DNA is TGTGCCAGCAGTCCCGGGACAGGGATTGAGCAGTTCTTC. Translated, it gives CASSPGTGIEQFF.

The rearrangement joins TRBV7-9 to TRBJ2-1; D possibly corresponds to TRBD2 (6 bases). Trimming stripped 0 bases from V and 9 bases from J, with 6 bases between. The CDR3 contains 12 residues. CDR1 is SEHNR and CDR2 is FQNEAQ in the germline V gene (reference sequence). The CDR3 spells CASSLAGGEQFF. The CDR3 region has the DNA TGTGCCAGCAGCTTAGCGGGGGGTGAGCAGTTCTTC.

This chain connects TRBV9 to TRBJ1-1; a possible D gene is TRBD1 (5 bases). The CDR3 has 17 residues. V was cut by 4 bases and J by 4 bases, with 23 bases left in between. The germline V gene has CDR1 SGDLS and CDR2 YYNGEE. CDR3 sequence: CASSTPPGGVLGTEAFF. The CDR3 DNA is TGTGCCAGCAGCACACCTCCGGGGGGGGTACTGGGCACTGAAGCTTTCTTT.

V and J are TRBV29-1 and TRBJ1-5, with 10 bases matching TRBD1. The J segment lost 2 bases and the V segment lost 7 bases, leaving 2 bases of the junction unmatched. Germline V gene lookup returns CDR1 SQVTM and CDR2 ANQGSEA. The CDR3 runs 13 residues. The CDR3 sequence: CSAGTGGNQPQHF. For the CDR3, the DNA is TGCAGCGCCGGGACAGGGGGCAATCAGCCCCAGCATTTT.

J is TRBJ1-4 and V is TRBV29-1; D remains ambiguous. Germline-derived CDR1 and CDR2 are SQVTM and ANQGSEA. Between the trimmed V and J ends, which lost 0 bases and 8 bases, there was a span of 7 bases. The CDR3 runs to 12 residues. The CDR3 is CSVEDWREKLFF. The CDR3 nucleotides are TGCAGCGTTGAAGATTGGCGGGAAAAACTGTTTTTT.

The rearrangement joins TRBV2 to TRBJ1-5; a possible D gene is TRBD1 (6 bases). This CDR3 spans 15 amino acids. Germline lookup yields CDR1 SNHLY and CDR2 FYNNEI. The ends were cut back, 4 bases at V and 0 bases at J, with 10 bases in the middle. CDR3: CASSGGQPSNQPQHF. The CDR3 DNA reads TGTGCCAGCAGTGGGGGGCAGCCTAGCAATCAGCCCCAGCATTTT.

This clone is a singleton in its sample. The V call is TRBV3-1 (or the pseudogene TRBV3-2), the J call TRBJ2-1, with 8 bases that match TRBD1. CDR1 is LGHDT, CDR2 YNNKEL, per germline (reference sequence). The CDR3 loop spans 15 amino acids. Trimming at V came to 5 bases and at J to 3 bases, leaving 6 bases not matched to a gene. The chain's CDR3 is CASSTPGQVYNEQFF. Written as DNA, the CDR3 is TGTGCCAGCAGCACCCCGGGACAGGTCTACAATGAGCAGTTCTTC.

There are a few counts of this clone. The gene calls are TRBV11-2 and TRBJ1-2; TRBD1 agrees at 8 bases. Trimming at V came to 3 bases and at J to 6 bases, leaving 15 bases not matched to a gene. CDR3 size: 17 residues. The germline CDR1 and CDR2 sequences are SGHAT and FQNNGV. The chain's CDR3 is CASSFRTGGDSRDGYTF. CDR3 DNA sequence: TGTGCCAGCAGCTTCAGAACAGGGGGGGACTCGAGGGATGGCTACACCTTC. The variable domain in full, completed from reference TRBV11-2 and TRBJ1-2, reads EAGVAQSPRYKIIEKRQSVAFWCNPISGHATLYWYQQILGQGPKLLIQFQNNGVVDDSQLPKDRFSAERLKGVDSTLKIQPAKLEDSAVYLCASSFRTGGDSRDGYTFGSGTRLTVV.

The chain recombines TRBV2 with TRBJ1-2; D is uncertain. The CDR3 covers 13 residues. Trimming pared 3 bases from V and 7 bases from J, leaving 12 bases between. CDR1 is SNHLY, CDR2 FYNNEI, per germline. The CDR3 DNA sequence: TGTGCCAGCAGTGATTCTGGGAGGGCTGGCTACACCTTC. Protein product: CASSDSGRAGYTF.

The V and J genes are TRBV5-1 and TRBJ2-5; TRBD1 agrees at 8 bases. J was trimmed by 1 base and V by 3 bases; bases with no gene match: 5. The V gene's germline CDR1 is SGHRS and CDR2 YFSETQ. This CDR3 has 15 residues. The CDR3 nucleotides read TGCGCCAGCAGCTGGGGACAGGCATTCCAAGAGACCCAGTACTTC. It is translated as CASSWGQAFQETQYF. The variable domain in full, completed from reference TRBV5-1 and TRBJ2-5, reads KAGVTQTPRYLIKTRGQQVTLSCSPISGHRSVSWYQQTPGQGLQFLFEYFSETQRNKGNFPGRFSGRQFSNSRSEMNVSTLELGDSALYLCASSWGQAFQETQYFGPGTRLLVL.

The chain combines TRBV28 with TRBJ1-2; D may be TRBD1 (5 bases). V was trimmed by 8 bases and J by 1 base, leaving 11 bases between them. CDR3 length equals 13 residues. CDR1 MDHEN and CDR2 SYDVKM come from the germline V gene. CDR3 nucleotides: TGTGCCAGCCCAGGGCCGAATAACTATGGCTACACCTTC. This translates into CASPGPNNYGYTF.

The CDR3 reads CASERRSRTWTGNEKLFF. The CDR3 nucleotides are TGTGCCAGTGAGAGACGCTCCCGGACGTGGACAGGGAACGAAAAACTGTTTTTT. The chain recombines TRBV19 with TRBJ1-4; TRBD1 agrees at 8 bases. With V trimmed by 8 bases and J by 8 bases, 22 bases remained unmatched. The CDR3 consists of 18 residues. CDR1 is LNHDA, CDR2 SQIVND, per germline (reference sequence).

This clone was observed once. The chain employs TRBV2 and TRBJ2-1; TRBD2 agrees at 7 bases. CDR1 SNHLY and CDR2 FYNNEI come from the germline V gene. This CDR3 is 14 amino acids long. V trimming: 8 bases; J trimming: 0 bases; junction bases outside the gene matches: 4. The CDR3 region is CASLRGNSYNEQFF. The DNA of the CDR3 is TGTGCCAGCCTGCGGGGGAACTCCTACAATGAGCAGTTCTTC.

Written as DNA, the CDR3 is TGTGCCAGCAGCCCAACTAGCGGGAGAGAGACCCAGTACTTC. Amino acid sequence: CASSPTSGRETQYF. The chain employs TRBV7-8 and TRBJ2-5, with 11 bases matching TRBD2. CDR1 is SGHVS, CDR2 FQNEAQ, per germline. The CDR3 runs 14 residues. Trimming cost V 5 bases and J 4 bases; bases outside gene matches: 3.

V gene TRBV5-1 combines with J gene TRBJ2-7, with 7 bases that match TRBD1. Germline CDR1 and CDR2: SGHRS and YFSETQ. CDR3 length: 16 amino acids. The V and J ends lost 0 bases and 0 bases, in that order; junction bases with no gene match: 6. CDR3 sequence: CASSLEKGGSSYEQYF. CDR3 bases: TGCGCCAGCAGCTTGGAGAAAGGGGGCAGCTCCTACGAGCAGTACTTC.

CDR3 DNA sequence: TGTGCCAGCAGTTACTCCGGAGGTGGGAACGCTTTCTTT. Translation: CASSYSGGGNAFF. The chain uses TRBV6-2 or TRBV6-3 and TRBJ1-1; D remains unclear. V was clipped by 0 bases and J by 11 bases, with 13 bases between them. This CDR3 is 13 amino acids long. The germline gives CDR1 MNHEY, CDR2 SVGEGT.

The V gene is TRBV6-5, the J gene TRBJ2-7; 11 bases fit TRBD1. The V gene end was trimmed by 9 bases and the J gene end by 0 bases; junction bases not matched to a gene: 7. Germline lookup yields CDR1 MNHEY and CDR2 SVGAGI. The CDR3 loop spans 15 amino acids. CDR3 DNA: TGTGCCAGTAGCCCCGGGACAGGGGGCTCCTACGAGCAGTACTTC. This gives the protein CASSPGTGGSYEQYF.

The V call is TRBV7-9, the J call TRBJ1-2, with 8 nucleotides matching TRBD1. Germline trimming cut 0 bases from V and 4 bases from J; bases unmatched to any gene: 4. This CDR3 is 15 amino acids long. Germline V gene lookup returns CDR1 SEHNR and CDR2 FQNEAQ (reference sequence). CDR3 sequence: CASSLAWTGTYGYTF. In DNA, the CDR3 is TGTGCCAGCAGCTTAGCGTGGACAGGGACCTATGGCTACACCTTC.

The chain has TRBV3-1 (or the pseudogene TRBV3-2) and TRBJ1-1; 7 bases align to TRBD1. V shed 6 bases and J 5 bases; nucleotides not matched to a gene: 12. The CDR3 has 15 residues. Germline CDR1 and CDR2: LGHDT and YNNKEL (reference sequence). CDR3: CASSGGGAPLTEAFF. CDR3 coding DNA: TGTGCCAGCAGTGGAGGGGGCGCCCCCTTAACTGAAGCTTTCTTT.

The CDR3 coding sequence is TGCGCCAGCAGCTTAGAGGGTCGGCTCTCTGGAAACACCATATATTTT. Residues: CASSLEGRLSGNTIYF. The gene calls are TRBV5-1 and TRBJ1-3; the D is unclear. Germline CDR1 reads SGHRS; CDR2 reads YFSETQ. This CDR3 contains 16 residues. Deletions cut 2 bases from V and 0 bases from J, with 12 bases between. Variable domain in full (rest from reference TRBV5-1 and TRBJ1-3): KAGVTQTPRYLIKTRGQQVTLSCSPISGHRSVSWYQQTPGQGLQFLFEYFSETQRNKGNFPGRFSGRQFSNSRSEMNVSTLELGDSALYLCASSLEGRLSGNTIYFGEGSWLTVV.

This chain links TRBV3-1 (or the pseudogene TRBV3-2) with TRBJ1-2; D call uncertain. Germline V gene sequence: CDR1 LGHDT, CDR2 YNNKEL (reference sequence). Between the trimmed V and J ends, which lost 2 bases and 8 bases, there was a span of 18 bases. CDR3 length: 15 amino acids. In DNA, the CDR3 is TGTGCCAGCAGCCAATTCTTGGCGGGAAACCGAGGCTACACCTTC. Translated: CASSQFLAGNRGYTF.